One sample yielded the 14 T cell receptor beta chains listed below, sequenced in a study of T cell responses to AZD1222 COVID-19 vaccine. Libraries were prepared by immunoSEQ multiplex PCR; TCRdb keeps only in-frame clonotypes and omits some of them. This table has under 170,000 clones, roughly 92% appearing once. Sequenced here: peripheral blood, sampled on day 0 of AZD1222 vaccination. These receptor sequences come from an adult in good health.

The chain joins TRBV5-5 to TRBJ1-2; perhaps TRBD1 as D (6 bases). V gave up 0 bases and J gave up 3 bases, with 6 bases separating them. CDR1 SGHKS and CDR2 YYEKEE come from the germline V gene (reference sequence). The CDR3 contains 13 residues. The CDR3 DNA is TGTGCCAGCAGCTTGGGGACAGACTATGGCTACACCTTC. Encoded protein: CASSLGTDYGYTF.

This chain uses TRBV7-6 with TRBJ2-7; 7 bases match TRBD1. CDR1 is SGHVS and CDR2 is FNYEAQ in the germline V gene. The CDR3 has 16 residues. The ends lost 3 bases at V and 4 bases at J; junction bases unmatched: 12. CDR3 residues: CASSLGPGGFGYEQYV. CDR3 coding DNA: TGTGCCAGCAGCTTGGGACCAGGGGGATTCGGTTACGAGCAGTACGTC.

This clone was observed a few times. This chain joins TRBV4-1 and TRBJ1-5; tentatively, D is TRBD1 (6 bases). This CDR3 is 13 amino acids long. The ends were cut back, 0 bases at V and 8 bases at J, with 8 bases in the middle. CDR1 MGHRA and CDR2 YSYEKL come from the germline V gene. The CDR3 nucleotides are TGCGCCAGCAGCCAAGATGAGGGGGAGCCCCAGCATTTT. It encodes CASSQDEGEPQHF.

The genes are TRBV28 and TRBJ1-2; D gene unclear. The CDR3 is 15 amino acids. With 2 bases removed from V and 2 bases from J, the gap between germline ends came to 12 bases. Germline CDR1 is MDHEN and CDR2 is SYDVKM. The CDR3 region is CASSLPAASNYGYTF. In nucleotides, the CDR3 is TGTGCCAGCAGTTTACCGGCGGCCTCGAACTATGGCTACACCTTC.

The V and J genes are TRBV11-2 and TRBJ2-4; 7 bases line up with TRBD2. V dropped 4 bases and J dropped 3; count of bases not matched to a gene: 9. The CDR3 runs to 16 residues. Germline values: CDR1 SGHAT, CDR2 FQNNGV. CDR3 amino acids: CASSSPLAFGKNIQYF. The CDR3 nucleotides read TGTGCCAGCAGCTCACCACTAGCGTTTGGCAAAAACATTCAGTACTTC.

The DNA for the CDR3 is TGCGCCAGCAGCCCCGGGACAGGGCGATCCTACGAGCAGTACGTC. Protein: CASSPGTGRSYEQYV. The chain has TRBV5-1 and TRBJ2-7; TRBD1 agrees at 9 bases. Germline trimming cut 4 bases from V and 1 base from J; bases unmatched to any gene: 6. From germline, CDR1 is SGHRS and CDR2 YFSETQ. CDR3 length: 15 amino acids.

CDR3 nucleotides: TGCGCCAGCAGTGAGTGGGAGGAGAACACTGAAGCTTTCTTT. Translation: CASSEWEENTEAFF. The chain recombines TRBV10-2 with TRBJ1-1; no clear D. This CDR3 spans 14 amino acids. The V end lost 1 base, the J end lost 1 base, and 7 bases lay between the germline ends. Per the germline V gene, CDR1 is WSHSY and CDR2 is SAAADI.

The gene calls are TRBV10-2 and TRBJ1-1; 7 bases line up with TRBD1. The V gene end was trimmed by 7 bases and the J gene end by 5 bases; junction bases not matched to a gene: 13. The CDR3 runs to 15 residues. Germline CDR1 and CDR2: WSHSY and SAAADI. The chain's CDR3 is CASKEVTGEYTEAFF. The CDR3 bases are TGCGCCAGCAAGGAGGTAACAGGGGAATATACTGAAGCTTTCTTT.

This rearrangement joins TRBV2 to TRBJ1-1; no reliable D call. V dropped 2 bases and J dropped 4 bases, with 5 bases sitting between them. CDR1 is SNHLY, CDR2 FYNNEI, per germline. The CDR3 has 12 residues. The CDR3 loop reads CASSEQSTEAFF. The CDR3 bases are TGTGCCAGCAGTGAACAGAGCACTGAAGCTTTCTTT.

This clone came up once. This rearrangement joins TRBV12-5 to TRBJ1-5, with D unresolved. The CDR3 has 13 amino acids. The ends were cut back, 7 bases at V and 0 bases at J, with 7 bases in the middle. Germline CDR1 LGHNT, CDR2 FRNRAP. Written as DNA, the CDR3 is TGTGCTAGTGACCTCGATAGCAATCAGCCCCAGCATTTT. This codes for CASDLDSNQPQHF.

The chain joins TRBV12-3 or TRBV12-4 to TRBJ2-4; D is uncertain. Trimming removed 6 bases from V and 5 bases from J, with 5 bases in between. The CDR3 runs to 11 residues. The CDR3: CASRKENIQYF. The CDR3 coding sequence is TGTGCCAGCAGAAAAGAAAACATTCAGTACTTC.

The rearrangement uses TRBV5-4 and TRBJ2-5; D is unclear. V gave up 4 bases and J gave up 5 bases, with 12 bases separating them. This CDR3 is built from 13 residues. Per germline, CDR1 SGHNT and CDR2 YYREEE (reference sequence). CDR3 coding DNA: TGTGCCAGCAGCCTGACATTGGAGGAGACCCAGTACTTC. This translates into CASSLTLEETQYF.

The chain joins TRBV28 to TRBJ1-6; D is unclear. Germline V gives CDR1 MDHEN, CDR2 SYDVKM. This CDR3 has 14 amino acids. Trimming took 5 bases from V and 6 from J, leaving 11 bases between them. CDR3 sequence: CASSRTGINSPLHF. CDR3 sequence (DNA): TGTGCCAGCAGTCGGACCGGGATTAATTCACCCCTCCACTTT.

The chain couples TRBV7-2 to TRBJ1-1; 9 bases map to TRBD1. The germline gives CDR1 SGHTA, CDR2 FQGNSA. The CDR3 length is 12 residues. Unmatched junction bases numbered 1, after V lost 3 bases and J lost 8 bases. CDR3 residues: CASSLTGGEAFF. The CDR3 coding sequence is TGTGCCAGCAGCTTGACAGGGGGAGAAGCTTTCTTT. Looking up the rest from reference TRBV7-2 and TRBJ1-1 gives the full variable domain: GAGVSQSPSNKVTEKGKDVELRCDPISGHTALYWYRQSLGQGLEFLIYFQGNSAPDKSGLPSDRFSAERTGGSVSTLTIQRTQQEDSAVYLCASSLTGGEAFFGQGTRLTVV.